This T cell receptor (beta chain) emerged from a study of blood T cells in healthy people across ages. General study findings and limits: Long-lived donors exceeded aged donors in naive CD4+ cells and diversity.

With a J-beta primer mix and a sample-barcoded 5' primer, a second PCR ran 7 to 11 cycles. TCRdb independently ran MiXCR on the 5' RACE reads; one entry per CDR3 protein. The sample lists around 790,000 distinct CDR3 sequences, under 55% seen once, with nearly 20% in the top ten. About this clonotype: Its target is unknown.

Germline-derived CDR1 and CDR2 are MGHDK and SYGVNS. CDR3 length: 16 residues. With 6 bases clipped from V and 7 bases from J, the junction kept 17 bases outside the gene matches. This clonotype was sampled from a man aged 55-75 years in good health. Sequenced: blood. The V and J genes are TRBV25-1 and TRBJ2-5; 7 positions match TRBD2. CDR3 protein: CASSENGARLAGTQYF. CDR3 sequence (DNA): TGTGCCAGCAGCGAAAACGGGGCCCGACTAGCCGGGACCCAGTACTTC.